The T cell receptor (beta chain) under discussion was sequenced for a study of identical twins. This clonotype was counted ten times or more. TCRdb processed the 5' RACE reads anew with MiXCR; each CDR3 protein has one entry. The data hold around 250,000 distinct CDR3 sequences, with approximately 12% observed a single time. CDR1 is SNHLY, CDR2 FYNNEI, per germline. The junction had 7 bases not matched to a gene; V was cut back by 11 bases and J by 3 bases. This CDR3 is 13 amino acids long. Another study also made use of these data, one on yellow fever vaccine responses in identical twins. That paper notes: Twins showed a vaccine T cell response that reportedly seemed partly convergent, partly personalized.

This receptor was identified in a young woman in good health. Sequenced input: memory (CD45RO+) T cells sorted from blood. V usage is TRBV2 and J usage is TRBJ2-1, with 7 bases matching TRBD2. DNA for the CDR3: TGTGCCTCCGAGCGGGGAGGCTACAATGAGCAGTTCTTC. It translates to CASERGGYNEQFF.